A selection of T cell receptor beta chains follows, all from one sample in a study of blood T cells in healthy people across ages. TCRdb passed the 5' RACE reads through MiXCR, listing each CDR3 protein once. This sample has fewer than 1,000,000 distinct CDR3 sequences; approximately 48% occur once, and the top ten carry around 18%. Source material: blood. These receptor sequences come from a man aged 55 to 70 in good health. Both conserved end residues are part of each CDR3. A D gene is named only where the DNA matches it firmly. Clone size, where shown, is once, few, many, or a class for clones that have expanded.

clone size	D gene	V gene	J gene	CDR3 DNA	CDR3 protein
few	-	TRBV5-1	TRBJ1-2	TGCGCCAGCAGCTTGTTAGGCGATTCTGTCGGCTACACCTTC	CASSLLGDSVGYTF
-	-	TRBV28	TRBJ2-3	TGTGCCAGCACCTTGGGGGCCTTGGACTCTACAGATACGCAGTATTTT	CASTLGALDSTDTQYF
-	TRBD1	TRBV6-5	TRBJ2-1	TGTGCCAGCAGTTACGGTACAGGACAGGGGGCCTCCTACAATGAGCAGTTCTTC	CASSYGTGQGASYNEQFF
few	-	TRBV20-1	TRBJ2-5	TGCAGTGCTAGTATCTGGAAGGGGACCCAGTACTTC	CSASIWKGTQYF
-	-	TRBV4-3	TRBJ2-3	TGCGCCAGCAGCCAAGATCAAGAGGCGGGGGCCACAGATACGCAGTATTTT	CASSQDQEAGATDTQYF
-	TRBD2	TRBV12-3/TRBV12-4	TRBJ2-5	TGTGCCAGCAGTCGGGCGGGGGAGCAGTACTTC	CASSRAGEQYF
-	-	TRBV12-3/TRBV12-4	TRBJ2-3	TGTGCCAGCAGTCCCCTGGGGGGAGGCCGGCAAGATACGCAGTATTTT	CASSPLGGGRQDTQYF
-	TRBD2	TRBV9	TRBJ2-5	TGTGCCAGCAGCGTAGGGACTAGAGATCTGGAGACCCAGTACTTC	CASSVGTRDLETQYF
-	-	TRBV25-1	TRBJ1-5	TGTGCCAGCAGTCCCCGGGCAGGGGACAATCAGCCCCAGCATTTT	CASSPRAGDNQPQHF
few	TRBD2	TRBV28	TRBJ2-3	TGTGCCAGCAGTCCTGGACTAGCGGGGGTCCTAGATACGCAGTATTTT	CASSPGLAGVLDTQYF
few	TRBD2	TRBV7-3	TRBJ2-7	TGTGCCAGCAGCTTCTTTTTAGCGGGGGGATACTCGGGCCGCGAGCAGTACTTC	CASSFFLAGGYSGREQYF
-	TRBD1	TRBV7-9	TRBJ2-4	TGTGCCATCCAAACCGGGACAGCCTTAGCCAAAAACATTCAGTACTTC	CAIQTGTALAKNIQYF
few	TRBD2	TRBV20-1	TRBJ2-5	TGCAGTGCTAGAGATACTAGCGGGGGGGCCGGAGAGACCCAGTACTTC	CSARDTSGGAGETQYF
once	-	TRBV12-3/TRBV12-4	TRBJ1-1	TGTGCCAGCAGTTTGGCCCGGGCTGAAGCTTTCTTT	CASSLARAEAFF
-	TRBD2	TRBV7-2	TRBJ2-7	TGTGCCAGCAGCCGGAACATAGCGGGGACCTCCTACGAGCAGTACTTC	CASSRNIAGTSYEQYF
few	TRBD1	TRBV7-9	TRBJ2-1	TGTGCCAGCAGCTCCCGGGACAGTCACAATGAGCAGTTCTTC	CASSSRDSHNEQFF
-	-	TRBV6-5	TRBJ1-1	TGTGCCAGCAGTTACGCTAGTGCGAACACTGAAGCTTTCTTT	CASSYASANTEAFF
-	-	TRBV7-9	TRBJ2-4	TGTGCCAGCAGCTTAGTGGTTGGTAACATTCAGTACTTC	CASSLVVGNIQYF
few	-	TRBV6-5	TRBJ2-1	TGTGCCAGCAGTTACTCGAGCCCAGGGTTTAACAATGAGCAGTTCTTC	CASSYSSPGFNNEQFF
few	TRBD1	TRBV5-1	TRBJ2-1	TGCGCCAGCAGCCCGAGGGGACAGGGGAATGAGCAGTTCTTC	CASSPRGQGNEQFF
many	-	TRBV5-1	TRBJ1-2	TGCGCCAGCAGCTTGGCCGTCGACAGTCCGTATGGCTACACCTTC	CASSLAVDSPYGYTF
-	-	TRBV7-2	TRBJ2-5	TGTGCCAGCAGCCAGTCGGGACTTCAAGAGACCCAGTACTTC	CASSQSGLQETQYF
-	-	TRBV7-2	TRBJ2-1	TGTACCAGCAGCTTAGGGGGATTCTCCTACAATGAGCAGTTCTTC	CTSSLGGFSYNEQFF
-	-	TRBV28	TRBJ2-7	TGTGCCAGCAGTTTAAGCAGTCAAGGTCGGGAGGAGCAGTACTTC	CASSLSSQGREEQYF
-	TRBD2	TRBV7-2	TRBJ2-3	TGTGCCGGCAGCTCGTATAGCGGGGCGGCCTACACAGATACGCAGTATTTT	CAGSSYSGAAYTDTQYF
-	-	TRBV4-3	TRBJ2-3	TGCGCCAGCAGCCAAGAAATTAATCGTGGGACAGATACGCAGTATTTT	CASSQEINRGTDTQYF
-	TRBD1	TRBV6-5	TRBJ2-3	TGTGCCAGCAGTCGAGGACAGGGCACAGATACGCAGTATTTT	CASSRGQGTDTQYF
-	-	TRBV6-6	TRBJ2-4	TGTGCCAGCAAAAGCAGCTCCTACAATGAGCAGTACTTC	CASKSSSYNEQYF
-	-	TRBV2	TRBJ2-5	TGTGCCAGCAGTGGACAGCTCCAAGAGACCCAGTACTTC	CASSGQLQETQYF
-	TRBD2	TRBV20-1	TRBJ2-1	TGCAGTGCTAGAGCCGGGACTAGCGGGGGGCTCGGTGAGCAGTTCTTC	CSARAGTSGGLGEQFF
-	-	TRBV7-2	TRBJ2-3	TGTGCCAGCAGATCACTCCGGAGCTCTGTCGGGGCGGCAGATACGCAGTATTTT	CASRSLRSSVGAADTQYF
-	TRBD1	TRBV5-6	TRBJ2-7	TGTGCCAGCAGCTTGCAACAGGGGATTTTCGACCACGAGCAGTACTTC	CASSLQQGIFDHEQYF
-	-	TRBV11-3	TRBJ2-4	TGTGCCAGCAGCCCGCGGGAGAACAGGGACATTCAGTACTTC	CASSPRENRDIQYF
few	-	TRBV6-2/TRBV6-3	TRBJ2-1	TGTGCCAGCAGCGCGACCCGGGCCGCCTACAATGAGCAGTTCTTC	CASSATRAAYNEQFF
once	-	TRBV9	TRBJ2-5	TGTGCCAGCAGCGCTTCACCTCAAGAGACCCAGTACTTC	CASSASPQETQYF
few	-	TRBV5-6	TRBJ1-5	TGTGCCAGCAGCCCCGGCGGAGGCAGGGGAATTAACCAGCCCCAGCATTTT	CASSPGGGRGINQPQHF
few	-	TRBV7-2	TRBJ1-1	TGTGCCAGCAGCAGGAGATCGAACACTGAAGCTTTCTTT	CASSRRSNTEAFF
-	TRBD2	TRBV4-3	TRBJ2-5	TGCGCCAGCAGCCCGGAGGGAGCGGGGGCCCAAGAGACCCAGTACTTC	CASSPEGAGAQETQYF
-	TRBD1	TRBV10-3	TRBJ1-5	TGTGCCATCAGTGAGAGCCCCAGGGACAGACCCTTTAGCAATCAGCCCCAGCATTTT	CAISESPRDRPFSNQPQHF
-	TRBD2	TRBV6-1	TRBJ2-3	TGTGCCAGCAGTGAAATGTCGGCTAGCGGGGGGAGTGATACGCAGTATTTT	CASSEMSASGGSDTQYF
-	TRBD1	TRBV11-2	TRBJ1-1	TGTGCCAGCAGCCGCGGGACAGGGTCGTACACTGAAGCTTTCTTT	CASSRGTGSYTEAFF
many	-	TRBV7-6	TRBJ2-5	TGTGCCAGCAGCGTATCATACCAAGAGACCCAGTACTTC	CASSVSYQETQYF
-	TRBD1	TRBV5-1	TRBJ2-7	TGCGCCAGCAGCACGTCACAGGGGTACGAGCAGTACTTC	CASSTSQGYEQYF
few	-	TRBV6-2/TRBV6-3	TRBJ2-1	TGTGCCAGCAGTCCGGACAACTACAATGAGCAGTTCTTC	CASSPDNYNEQFF
-	-	TRBV4-3	TRBJ2-7	TGCGCCAGCAGCCAAGAAGCATACGGATCCTACGAGCAGTACTTC	CASSQEAYGSYEQYF
-	-	TRBV10-3	TRBJ1-3	TGTGCCATCCGGGTGGGAAACACCATATATTTT	CAIRVGNTIYF
-	TRBD2	TRBV4-1	TRBJ2-5	TGCGTCAGCAGTACTAGCGGGAGTATCGGAGAGACCCAGTACTTC	CVSSTSGSIGETQYF
-	TRBD1	TRBV5-4	TRBJ2-7	TGTGCCAGCAGCCCGTGGGGGACAGGGGGCAGCGAGCAGTACTTC	CASSPWGTGGSEQYF
-	-	TRBV6-6	TRBJ1-5	TGTGCCAGCAGTTTACTGGACAGTAGCAATCAGCCCCAGCATTTT	CASSLLDSSNQPQHF
once	-	TRBV24-1	TRBJ2-3	TGTGCCACCAGCCTGGGACACCTTACGCAGTATTTT	CATSLGHLTQYF
-	TRBD2	TRBV20-1	TRBJ2-2	TGCAGTGCTAGAGCTAGCGGGGGCGTCGGGGAGCTGTTTTTT	CSARASGGVGELFF
-	-	TRBV28	TRBJ1-2	TGTGCCAGCAGTTTAGGCACGCCCAGCTATGGCTACACCTTC	CASSLGTPSYGYTF
-	-	TRBV12-3/TRBV12-4	TRBJ1-1	TGTGCCAGCAGTTTACAGTTTACTATGAACACTGAAGCTTTCTTT	CASSLQFTMNTEAFF
-	-	TRBV2	TRBJ2-6	TGTGCCAGCAGTGAAGCGTTGTACGGCCGGGCTGGGGCCAACGTCCTGACTTTC	CASSEALYGRAGANVLTF